Given below is one T cell receptor (beta chain) in context. The data derive from a study of blood T cell repertoires in COVID-19. As for the study in general: Material from acute and convalescent COVID-19 was sourced from the United States, Italy and Spain. PBMCs, B-cell-depleted T cells, or T cells were the source of the cDNA or gDNA that made up the material.

Participants, about 18 to 90 years old, spanned 25 or so US areas. Among Cohort 3 donors, those recovered had two negative PCRs, clearance, or symptom resolution. The data were produced by immunoSEQ multiplex PCR, yet TCRdb's version contains in-frame clones alone and is incomplete. The sample lists fewer than 200,000 clones; approximately 84% were seen once. Looked up from germline, CDR1 is LGHDT and CDR2 is YNNKEL (reference sequence). The CDR3 is 14 amino acids. V lost 6 bases to trimming and J lost 8 bases; unmatched junction nucleotides: 5. The sequenced sample consisted of PBMCs or T cells enriched from blood (not recorded which). This receptor was identified in a man in his fifties who had recovered from COVID-19. The chain links TRBV3-1 (or the pseudogene TRBV3-2) to TRBJ1-6, with 9 bases matching TRBD1. The CDR3 coding sequence is TGTGCCAGCAGACCGGGACAGGGCTATTCACCCCTCCACTTT. This encodes CASRPGQGYSPLHF.